This entry describes one TCR beta chain. Its antigen remains unidentified. Germline loops: CDR1 MGHRA, CDR2 YSYEKL. V lost 8 bases and J 6 bases, leaving 14 bases between the germline ends. The CDR3 length is 13 residues. 13 Jbeta primers and 60 Vbeta primers were used for the PCR. The data were produced by immunoSEQ multiplex PCR, yet TCRdb's version contains in-frame clones alone and is incomplete. Of approximately 150,000 clones listed, roughly three fifths are singletons. This sample stems from a study of cytomegalovirus exposure and HLA in healthy donors. Study-level findings and limits: Association of a missense DCLRE1C variant with TCR beta V- and J-gene trimming was reported in a later analysis. It was in a later analysis that TCR association rates were seen to vary by HLA locus, highest for DRB1 and lowest for HLA-C. The study recorded over 150 TCR beta chains that were cytomegalovirus-associated. Presence/absence analyses rested on an assumption that sequencing depth was roughly uniform across donors.

The source material was PBMCs. The origin of this receptor is a male donor in good health and CMV-seronegative. The chain is built from TRBV4-1 and TRBJ2-1; D is ambiguous. CDR3 sequence: CASAGRDSNEQFF. The CDR3 DNA reads as TGCGCCAGCGCTGGGCGAGATAGCAATGAGCAGTTCTTC.